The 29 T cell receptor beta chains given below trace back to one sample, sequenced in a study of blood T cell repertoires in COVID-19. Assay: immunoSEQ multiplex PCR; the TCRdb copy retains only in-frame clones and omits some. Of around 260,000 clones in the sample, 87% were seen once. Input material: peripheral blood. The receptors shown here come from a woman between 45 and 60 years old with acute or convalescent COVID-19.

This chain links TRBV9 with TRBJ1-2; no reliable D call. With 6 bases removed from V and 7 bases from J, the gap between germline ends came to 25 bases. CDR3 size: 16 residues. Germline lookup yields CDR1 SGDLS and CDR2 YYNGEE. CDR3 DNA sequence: TGTGCCAGCACCCCCGGAGGCAGCCCCCCGGCGATTGGCTACACCTTC. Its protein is CASTPGGSPPAIGYTF.

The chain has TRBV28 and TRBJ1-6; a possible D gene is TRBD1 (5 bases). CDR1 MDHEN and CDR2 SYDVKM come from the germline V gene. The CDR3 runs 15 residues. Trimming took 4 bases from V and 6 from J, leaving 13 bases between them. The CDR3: CASSSQGRGNSPLHF. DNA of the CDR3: TGTGCCAGCAGTTCTCAGGGTAGAGGTAATTCACCCCTCCACTTT.

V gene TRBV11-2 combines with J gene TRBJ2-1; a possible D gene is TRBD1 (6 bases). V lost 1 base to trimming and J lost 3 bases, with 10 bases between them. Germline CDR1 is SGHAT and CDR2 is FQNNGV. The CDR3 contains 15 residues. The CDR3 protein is CASSLVPTGYNEQFF. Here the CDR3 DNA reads TGTGCCAGCAGCTTAGTGCCGACAGGCTACAATGAGCAGTTCTTC.

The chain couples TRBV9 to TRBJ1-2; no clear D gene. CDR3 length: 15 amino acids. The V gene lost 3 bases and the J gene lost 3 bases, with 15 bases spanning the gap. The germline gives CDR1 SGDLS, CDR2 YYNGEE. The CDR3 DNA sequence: TGTGCCAGCAGCGCGGTGAGGTCCCGGGACTATGGCTACACCTTC. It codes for CASSAVRSRDYGYTF.

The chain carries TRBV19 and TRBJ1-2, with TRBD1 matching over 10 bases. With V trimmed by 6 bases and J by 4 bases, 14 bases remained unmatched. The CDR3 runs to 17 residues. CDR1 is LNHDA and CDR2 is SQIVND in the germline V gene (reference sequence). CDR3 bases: TGTGCCAGTAGCAAAACCCTTTCGACAGGGGGCGGCTATGGCTACACCTTC. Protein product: CASSKTLSTGGGYGYTF.

CDR3 protein: CASSARGGRTDTQYF. CDR3 nucleotide sequence: TGTGCCAGCAGCGCCCGGGGGGGGAGAACAGATACGCAGTATTTT. The J gene is TRBJ2-3, the V gene TRBV9; 8 bases map to TRBD2. The CDR3 is made up of 15 amino acids. The ends lost 3 bases at V and 3 bases at J; junction bases unmatched: 6. The V gene's germline CDR1 is SGDLS and CDR2 YYNGEE.

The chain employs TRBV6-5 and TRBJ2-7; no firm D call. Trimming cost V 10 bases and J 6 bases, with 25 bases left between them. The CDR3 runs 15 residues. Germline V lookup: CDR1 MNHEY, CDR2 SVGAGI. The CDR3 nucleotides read TGTGCCATCGACCGTTGGCCTAACCAAAGAGGCGAGCAGTACTTC. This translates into CAIDRWPNQRGEQYF.

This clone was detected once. The CDR3 reads CASSLGQGSSYNEQFF. DNA of the CDR3: TGCGCCAGCAGCTTGGGACAGGGAAGCTCCTACAATGAGCAGTTCTTC. The chain has TRBV5-1 and TRBJ2-1, with 7 bases matching TRBD1. Germline V lookup: CDR1 SGHRS, CDR2 YFSETQ. The J segment lost 0 bases and the V segment lost 0 bases, leaving 3 bases of the junction unmatched. The length of the CDR3 is 16 residues.

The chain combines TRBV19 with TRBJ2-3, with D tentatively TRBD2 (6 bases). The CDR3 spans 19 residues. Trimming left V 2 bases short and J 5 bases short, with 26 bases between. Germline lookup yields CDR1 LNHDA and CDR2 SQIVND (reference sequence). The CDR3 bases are TGTGCCAGTAGTATACCAGTCAGTTCGAGTGTTTCGGGGGAAGATACGCAGTATTTT. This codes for CASSIPVSSSVSGEDTQYF.

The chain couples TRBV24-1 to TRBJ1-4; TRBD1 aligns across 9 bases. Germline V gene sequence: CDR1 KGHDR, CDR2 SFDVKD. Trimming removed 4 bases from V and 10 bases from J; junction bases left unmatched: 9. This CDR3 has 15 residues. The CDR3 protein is CATSETGTGLGKLFF. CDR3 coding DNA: TGTGCCACCAGTGAAACCGGGACAGGGCTGGGAAAACTGTTTTTT.

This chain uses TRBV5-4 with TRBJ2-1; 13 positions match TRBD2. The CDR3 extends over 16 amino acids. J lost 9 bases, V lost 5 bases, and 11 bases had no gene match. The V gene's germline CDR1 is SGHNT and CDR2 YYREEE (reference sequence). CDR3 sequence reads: CASSRGTSGKGGEQFF. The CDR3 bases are TGTGCCAGCAGTCGGGGGACTAGCGGGAAAGGAGGTGAGCAGTTCTTC.

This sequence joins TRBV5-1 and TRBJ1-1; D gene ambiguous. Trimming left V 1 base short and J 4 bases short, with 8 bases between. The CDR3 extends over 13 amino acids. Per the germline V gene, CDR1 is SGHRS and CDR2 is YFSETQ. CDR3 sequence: CASSLREGTEAFF. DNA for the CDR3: TGCGCCAGCAGCTTGAGGGAGGGCACTGAAGCTTTCTTT.

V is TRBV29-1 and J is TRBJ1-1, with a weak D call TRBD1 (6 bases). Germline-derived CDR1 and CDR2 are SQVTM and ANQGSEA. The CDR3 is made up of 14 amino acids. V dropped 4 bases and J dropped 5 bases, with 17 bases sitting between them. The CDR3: CSVVPNRERTEAFF. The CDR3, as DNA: TGCAGCGTTGTCCCCAACAGGGAGCGGACTGAAGCTTTCTTT.

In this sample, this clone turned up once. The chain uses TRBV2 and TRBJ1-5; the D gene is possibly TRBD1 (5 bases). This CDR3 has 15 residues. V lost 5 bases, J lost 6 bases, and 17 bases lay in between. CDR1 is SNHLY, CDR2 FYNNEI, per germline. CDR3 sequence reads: CASSPFDSSSQPQHF. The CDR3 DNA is TGTGCCAGCAGTCCATTCGACAGTTCTTCTCAGCCCCAGCATTTT.

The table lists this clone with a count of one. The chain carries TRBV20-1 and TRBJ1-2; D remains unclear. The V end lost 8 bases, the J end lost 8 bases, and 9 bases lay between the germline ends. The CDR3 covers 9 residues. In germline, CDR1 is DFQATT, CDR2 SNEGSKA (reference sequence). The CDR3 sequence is CSRDGGYTF. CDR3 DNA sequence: TGCAGTCGGGATGGAGGCTACACCTTC.

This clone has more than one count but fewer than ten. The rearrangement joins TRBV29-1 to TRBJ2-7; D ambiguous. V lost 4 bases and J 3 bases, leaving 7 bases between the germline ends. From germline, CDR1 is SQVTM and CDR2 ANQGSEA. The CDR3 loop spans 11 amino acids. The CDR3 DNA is TGCAGCGTTGCACTCCACTACGAGCAGTACTTC. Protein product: CSVALHYEQYF.

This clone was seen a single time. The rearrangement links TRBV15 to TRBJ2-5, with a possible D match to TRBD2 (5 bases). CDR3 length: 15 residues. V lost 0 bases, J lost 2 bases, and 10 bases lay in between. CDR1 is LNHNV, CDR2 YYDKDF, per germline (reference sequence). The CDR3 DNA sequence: TGTGCCACCAGCAGAGATCTCGGGGAGCAAGAGACCCAGTACTTC. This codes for CATSRDLGEQETQYF.

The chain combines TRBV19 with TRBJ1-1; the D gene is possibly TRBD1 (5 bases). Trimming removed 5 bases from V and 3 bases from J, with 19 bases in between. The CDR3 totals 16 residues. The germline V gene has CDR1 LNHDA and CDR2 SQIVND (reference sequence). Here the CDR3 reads CASSFGGARGYTEAFF. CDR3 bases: TGTGCCAGTAGTTTCGGGGGAGCGAGGGGTTACACTGAAGCTTTCTTT.

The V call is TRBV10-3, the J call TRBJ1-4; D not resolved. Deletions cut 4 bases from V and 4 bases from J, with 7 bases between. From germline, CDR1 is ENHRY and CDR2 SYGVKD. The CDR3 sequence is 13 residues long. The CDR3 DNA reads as TGTGCCATCAGTGTGCAGGTTAATGAAAAACTGTTTTTT. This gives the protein CAISVQVNEKLFF.

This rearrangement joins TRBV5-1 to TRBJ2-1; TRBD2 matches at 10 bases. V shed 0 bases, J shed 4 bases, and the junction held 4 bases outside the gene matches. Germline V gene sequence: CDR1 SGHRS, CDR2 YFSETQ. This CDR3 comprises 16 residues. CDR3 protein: CASSLDLAGEYNEQFF. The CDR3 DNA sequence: TGCGCCAGCAGCTTGGACCTAGCGGGGGAATACAATGAGCAGTTCTTC.

The CDR3 here is CASSLDGREDGYTF. DNA for the CDR3: TGCGCCAGCAGCTTGGACGGGCGGGAGGATGGCTACACCTTC. The chain carries TRBV5-1 and TRBJ1-2; no reliable D call. The CDR3 covers 14 residues. The germline V and J ends were trimmed by 0 bases and 6 bases, with 12 bases remaining between them. The germline V gene encodes CDR1 SGHRS and CDR2 YFSETQ.

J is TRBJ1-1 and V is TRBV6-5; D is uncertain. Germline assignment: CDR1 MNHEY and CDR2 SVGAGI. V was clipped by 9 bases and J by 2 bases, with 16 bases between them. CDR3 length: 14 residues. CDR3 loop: CASKRATANTEAFF. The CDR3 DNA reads TGTGCCAGTAAGAGGGCTACAGCTAACACTGAAGCTTTCTTT.

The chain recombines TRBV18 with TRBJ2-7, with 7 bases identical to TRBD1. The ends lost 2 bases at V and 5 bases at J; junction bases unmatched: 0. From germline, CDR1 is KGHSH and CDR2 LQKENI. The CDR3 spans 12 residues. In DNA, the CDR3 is TGTGCCAGCTCACCAGACAGGGACGAGCAGTACTTC. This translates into CASSPDRDEQYF.

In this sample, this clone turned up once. CDR3 residues: CASSRLVADTQYF. As DNA, the CDR3 is TGTGCCAGCAGTAGACTAGTTGCAGATACGCAGTATTTT. The rearrangement links TRBV6-1 to TRBJ2-3, with D maybe TRBD2 (6 bases). Trimming cost V 5 bases and J 4 bases, with 10 bases left between them. This CDR3 has 13 residues. The germline gives CDR1 MNHNS, CDR2 SASEGT.

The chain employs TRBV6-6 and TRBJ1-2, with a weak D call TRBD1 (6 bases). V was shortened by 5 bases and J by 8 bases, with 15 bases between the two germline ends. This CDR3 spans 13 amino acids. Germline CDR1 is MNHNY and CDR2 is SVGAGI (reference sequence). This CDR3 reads CASSIPGTLGYTF. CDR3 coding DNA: TGTGCCAGCAGTATCCCCGGGACACTGGGCTACACCTTC.

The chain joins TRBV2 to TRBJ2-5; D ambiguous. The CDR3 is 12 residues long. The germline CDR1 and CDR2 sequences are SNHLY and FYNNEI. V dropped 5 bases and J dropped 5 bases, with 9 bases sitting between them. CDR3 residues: CASSPLVETQYF. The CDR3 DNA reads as TGTGCCAGCAGTCCCCTTGTGGAGACCCAGTACTTC.

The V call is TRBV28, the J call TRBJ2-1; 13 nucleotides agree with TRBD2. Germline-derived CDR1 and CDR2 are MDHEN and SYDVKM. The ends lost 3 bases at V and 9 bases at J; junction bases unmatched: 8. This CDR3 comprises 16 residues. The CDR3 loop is CASSFGLAGVRGEQFF. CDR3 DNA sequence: TGTGCCAGCAGTTTCGGACTAGCGGGAGTCAGGGGTGAGCAGTTCTTC. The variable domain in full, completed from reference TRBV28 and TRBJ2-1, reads DVKVTQSSRYLVKRTGEKVFLECVQDMDHENMFWYRQDPGLGLRLIYFSYDVKMKEKGDIPEGYSVSREKKERFSLILESASTNQTSMYLCASSFGLAGVRGEQFFGPGTRLTVL.

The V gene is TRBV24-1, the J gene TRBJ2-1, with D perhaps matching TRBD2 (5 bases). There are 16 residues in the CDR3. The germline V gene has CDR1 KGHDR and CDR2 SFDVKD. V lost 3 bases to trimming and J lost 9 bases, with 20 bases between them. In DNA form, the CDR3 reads TGTGCCACCAGTGATCCCCGGGATCCCCATAATGGTGAGCAGTTCTTC. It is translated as CATSDPRDPHNGEQFF.

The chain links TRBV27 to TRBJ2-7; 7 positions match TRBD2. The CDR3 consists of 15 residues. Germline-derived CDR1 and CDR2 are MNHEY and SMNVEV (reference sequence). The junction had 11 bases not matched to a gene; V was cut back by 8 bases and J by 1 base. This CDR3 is CASATPGLGSYEQYF. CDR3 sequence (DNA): TGTGCCAGCGCAACCCCAGGACTAGGGTCCTACGAGCAGTACTTC.